This T cell receptor (beta chain) originates from a study of OX40 agonist ivuxolimab in advanced cancers. Between the trimmed V and J ends, which lost 4 bases and 5 bases, there was a span of 8 bases. The germline V gene has CDR1 SQVTM and CDR2 ANQGSEA. This CDR3 contains 11 residues. Only in-frame clones appear in the TCRdb table, and some are missing; sequencing was by immunoSEQ multiplex PCR. Of 49,000 or so clones listed, roughly 85% are singletons. This material consisted of CD4+ or CD8+ T cells sorted from blood, taken in a trial of the OX40 agonist ivuxolimab. The receptor's source is an adult with an advanced solid tumor such as melanoma, head and neck, liver or kidney cancer. The chain combines TRBV29-1 with TRBJ1-1; D is undetermined. The CDR3 bases are TGCAGCGTTGTTAGGGATACTGAAGCTTTCTTT. It translates to CSVVRDTEAFF.